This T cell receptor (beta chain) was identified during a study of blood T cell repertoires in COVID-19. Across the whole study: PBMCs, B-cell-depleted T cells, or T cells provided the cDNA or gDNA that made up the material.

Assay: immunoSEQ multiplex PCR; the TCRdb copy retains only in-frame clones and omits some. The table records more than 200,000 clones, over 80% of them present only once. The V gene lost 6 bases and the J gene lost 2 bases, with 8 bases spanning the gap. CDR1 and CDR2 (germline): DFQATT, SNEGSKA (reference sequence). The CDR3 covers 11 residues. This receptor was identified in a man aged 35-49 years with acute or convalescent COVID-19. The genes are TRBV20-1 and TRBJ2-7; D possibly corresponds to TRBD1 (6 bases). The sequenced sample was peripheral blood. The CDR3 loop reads CSARDTYEQYF. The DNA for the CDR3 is TGCAGTGCGAGGGACACCTACGAGCAGTACTTC.